The clone carrying this T cell receptor (beta chain) was recorded many times. This sample was included in a study of T cells after yellow fever vaccination. This CDR3 has 17 amino acids. Unmatched junction bases numbered 5, after V lost 0 bases and J lost 0 bases. Template switching with 5'RACE generated the TCR cDNA and added a universal primer site and UMIs. MiXCR was run by TCRdb on the 5' RACE reads, yielding one entry per CDR3 protein. This sample has 45,000 to 65,000 distinct CDR3 sequences; 6.5% to 8.5% occur once, and the top ten carry about 24%. This sample comprised CD8+ T cells not binding an NS4B(214-222) dextramer, sorted from PBMCs, obtained about 41 days after the first yellow fever vaccination. The chain joins TRBV23-1 to TRBJ2-1; 7 positions match TRBD1. TRBV23-1 is sorted into the ORF group, with uncertain function. The receptor's source is a man between 18 and 35 years old who received the YFV17D yellow fever vaccine. The CDR3 here is CASSQSTGAGSYNEQFF. CDR3 in DNA: TGCGCCAGCAGTCAATCAACAGGGGCCGGCTCCTACAATGAGCAGTTCTTC.